The 21 T cell receptor beta chains given below trace back to one sample, sequenced in a study of OX40 agonist ivuxolimab in advanced cancers. Generated by immunoSEQ multiplex PCR, the TCRdb table keeps only in-frame clones and is missing some. Here the sample spans 15,000 or so clones, 70% to 90% being singletons. Sample: CD4+ or CD8+ T cells sorted from blood, taken in a trial of the OX40 agonist ivuxolimab. Source of these receptors: an adult with an advanced solid tumor such as melanoma, head and neck, liver or kidney cancer.

The rearrangement links TRBV9 to TRBJ2-1; the D is unclear. The CDR3 length is 13 residues. Germline V gene data show CDR1 as SGDLS and CDR2 as YYNGEE. Trimming removed 4 bases from V and 3 bases from J, with 8 bases in between. CDR3 sequence: CASSPLDYNEQFF. The CDR3 region has the DNA TGTGCCAGCAGCCCCCTTGACTACAATGAGCAGTTCTTC.

The chain carries TRBV27 and TRBJ2-7; 7 bases line up with TRBD1. Germline-derived CDR1 and CDR2 are MNHEY and SMNVEV (reference sequence). V gave up 3 bases and J gave up 1 base; unmatched junction bases: 3. This CDR3 has 14 residues. CDR3 sequence (DNA): TGTGCCAGCAGTTTGACAGGGACGTCCTACGAGCAGTACTTC. This translates into CASSLTGTSYEQYF.

This sequence joins TRBV19 and TRBJ1-1; the D gene is possibly TRBD1 (6 bases). Trimming took 6 bases from V and 0 from J, leaving 17 bases between them. CDR1 is LNHDA and CDR2 is SQIVND in the germline V gene (reference sequence). CDR3 length: 16 residues. DNA of the CDR3: TGTGCCAGTAGCATCAAGGGAGGGGGGCTGAACACTGAAGCTTTCTTT. Translating it yields CASSIKGGGLNTEAFF.

The rearrangement joins TRBV19 to TRBJ1-6; D call uncertain. CDR1 is LNHDA and CDR2 is SQIVND in the germline V gene (reference sequence). The ends were cut back, 5 bases at V and 4 bases at J, with 12 bases in the middle. This CDR3 contains 15 residues. CDR3 coding DNA: TGTGCCAGTAGTCTGGAACAGCGATATAATTCACCCCTCCACTTT. This encodes CASSLEQRYNSPLHF. Combining the CDR3 with reference TRBV19 and TRBJ1-6 gives the whole variable domain DGGITQSPKYLFRKEGQNVTLSCEQNLNHDAMYWYRQDPGQGLRLIYYSQIVNDFQKGDIAEGYSVSREKKESFPLTVTSAQKNPTAFYLCASSLEQRYNSPLHFGNGTRLTVT.

The chain uses TRBV6-4 and TRBJ2-3, with 10 bases matching TRBD2. V shed 0 bases and J 3 bases; nucleotides not matched to a gene: 3. The length of the CDR3 is 16 residues. The germline V gene encodes CDR1 MRHNA and CDR2 SNTAGT. The CDR3 is CASSDSAGGATDTQYF. CDR3 DNA: TGTGCCAGCAGTGACTCAGCGGGGGGGGCGACAGATACGCAGTATTTT.

The gene calls are TRBV19 and TRBJ2-5, with unresolved D. The CDR3 consists of 15 residues. Germline V gene sequence: CDR1 LNHDA, CDR2 SQIVND (reference sequence). V lost 2 bases and J 1 base, leaving 11 bases between the germline ends. Written as DNA, the CDR3 is TGTGCCAGTAGTATATTGGGCGAATTCCAAGAGACCCAGTACTTC. Amino acids: CASSILGEFQETQYF.

The V and J genes are TRBV27 and TRBJ2-1, with 10 bases lining up with TRBD2. Germline lookup yields CDR1 MNHEY and CDR2 SMNVEV (reference sequence). The CDR3 extends over 15 amino acids. J gave up 6 bases and V 7 bases, and 9 bases lay outside the gene matches. The CDR3 here is CASNPLAGLRNEQFF. In DNA form, the CDR3 reads TGTGCCAGCAACCCACTAGCGGGACTACGCAATGAGCAGTTCTTC.

The chain joins TRBV6-1 to TRBJ2-7; possibly TRBD2 for D (6 bases). V was trimmed by 1 base and J by 3 bases, leaving 13 bases between them. CDR1 MNHNS and CDR2 SASEGT come from the germline V gene. The CDR3 totals 15 residues. As DNA, the CDR3 is TGTGCCAGCAGTGAAGGAAGGGCTAGCGACTACGAGCAGTACTTC. As protein: CASSEGRASDYEQYF.

CDR3 nucleotides: TGTGCCAGCAGTTTTGCAGGAAGCTCCTACGAGCAGTACTTC. This translates into CASSFAGSSYEQYF. The chain combines TRBV28 with TRBJ2-7; D uncertain. The germline CDR1 and CDR2 sequences are MDHEN and SYDVKM. The V end lost 3 bases, the J end lost 0 bases, and 9 bases lay between the germline ends. The CDR3 has 14 residues.

The rearrangement uses TRBV6-5 and TRBJ2-7; 8 bases line up with TRBD2. The germline CDR1 and CDR2 sequences are MNHEY and SVGAGI. CDR3 length equals 16 residues. The junction had 15 bases not matched to a gene; V was cut back by 4 bases and J by 7 bases. DNA for the CDR3: TGTGCCAGCAGTTCTATTCCGGGACTAGGGGTTAGGGAGCAGTACTTC. Amino acids: CASSSIPGLGVREQYF.

This chain uses TRBV5-5 with TRBJ2-5; D tentatively fits TRBD1 or TRBD2 (5 bases each). The CDR3 consists of 12 residues. Germline CDR1 and CDR2: SGHKS and YYEKEE (reference sequence). V was cut by 2 bases and J by 5 bases, with 7 bases left in between. The CDR3 nucleotides read TGTGCCAGCAGCTTTGAGGGGGAGACCCAGTACTTC. Translation: CASSFEGETQYF.

Remarks on this clone: Other DNA variants within this sample encode the same CDR3. The rearrangement uses TRBV4-1 and TRBJ2-1; 9 positions match TRBD2. Trimming took 1 base from V and 7 from J; bases not matched to a gene: 8. Germline-derived CDR1 and CDR2 are MGHRA and YSYEKL. The CDR3 has 16 amino acids. As DNA, the CDR3 is TGCGCCAGCAGCCAAGTAGGGGCGGGAGGGTATAATGAGCAGTTCTTC. Protein: CASSQVGAGGYNEQFF.

V gene TRBV5-8 combines with J gene TRBJ2-7; 7 bases are a match to TRBD2. J lost 3 bases, V lost 1 base, and 7 bases had no gene match. The CDR3 runs 15 residues. The germline gives CDR1 SGHTS, CDR2 YDEGEE. The CDR3 here is CASSLKGEGGYEQYF. The CDR3 DNA reads as TGTGCCAGCAGCTTGAAAGGGGAGGGCGGCTACGAGCAGTACTTC.

V gene TRBV7-3 combines with J gene TRBJ2-1; 7 bases are shared with TRBD2. In germline, CDR1 is SGHTA, CDR2 FQGTGA. The CDR3 is 15 amino acids. Losses at the gene ends were 3 bases for V and 3 bases for J; bases not matched to a gene: 5. Here the CDR3 reads CASSLGLADYNEQFF. The DNA for the CDR3 is TGTGCCAGCAGCTTGGGCCTAGCGGACTACAATGAGCAGTTCTTC.

V and J are TRBV19 and TRBJ2-1, with D perhaps matching TRBD2 (5 bases). The CDR3 sequence is 15 residues long. V was clipped by 3 bases and J by 0 bases, with 9 bases between them. Germline assignment: CDR1 LNHDA and CDR2 SQIVND (reference sequence). The CDR3 DNA reads TGTGCCAGTAGTATGGGAGAAAGCTCCTACAATGAGCAGTTCTTC. It is translated as CASSMGESSYNEQFF.

The chain has TRBV4-3 and TRBJ1-2; D is uncertain. V was trimmed by 3 bases and J by 10 bases, leaving 18 bases between them. There are 14 residues in the CDR3. Germline CDR1 reads LGHNA; CDR2 reads YSLEER. This chain's CDR3 is CASSHPGRTSVYTF. The CDR3 DNA is TGCGCCAGCAGCCACCCCGGACGGACTTCTGTCTACACCTTC.

The gene calls are TRBV7-8 and TRBJ2-5, with unresolved D. V dropped 3 bases and J dropped 6 bases, with 11 bases sitting between them. CDR1 is SGHVS and CDR2 is FQNEAQ in the germline V gene. The CDR3 has 13 residues. CDR3 DNA sequence: TGTGCCAGCAGCTTGGGTAGCCCACAGACCCAGTACTTC. As protein: CASSLGSPQTQYF.

V and J are TRBV6-1 and TRBJ1-5; 9 bases are shared with TRBD1. CDR1 MNHNS and CDR2 SASEGT come from the germline V gene. Losses at the gene ends were 6 bases for V and 1 base for J; bases not matched to a gene: 1. This CDR3 region has 14 residues. This chain's CDR3 is CASRGTGSNQPQHF. The CDR3 nucleotides are TGTGCCAGCAGGGGGACAGGGAGCAATCAGCCCCAGCATTTT.

On this clone itself: Other DNA sequences in this specimen translate into the identical CDR3. This chain links TRBV4-1 with TRBJ1-1, with 7 positions matching TRBD1. Germline CDR1 is MGHRA and CDR2 is YSYEKL. This CDR3 spans 13 amino acids. Trimming took 4 bases from V and 6 from J; bases not matched to a gene: 5. The CDR3 bases are TGCGCCAGCAGCCCAGGGGGTAGGGCTGAAGCTTTCTTT. Translated: CASSPGGRAEAFF.

The chain is built from TRBV6-6 and TRBJ2-1; 11 nucleotides agree with TRBD2. The V and J ends lost 7 bases and 7 bases, in that order; junction bases with no gene match: 12. The CDR3 consists of 16 residues. Germline V gene sequence: CDR1 MNHNY, CDR2 SVGAGI (reference sequence). The CDR3 bases are TGTGCCAGCACCTACCCCGGGCTAGCGGGGGGTAATGAGCAGTTCTTC. It is translated as CASTYPGLAGGNEQFF.

The V and J genes are TRBV4-1 and TRBJ2-7; possible D gene TRBD1, 6 bases. CDR1 is MGHRA, CDR2 YSYEKL, per germline. V gave up 3 bases and J gave up 6 bases, with 21 bases separating them. The CDR3 spans 16 residues. Here the CDR3 reads CASSQITGPKYGEQYF. Here the CDR3 DNA reads TGCGCCAGCAGCCAGATTACAGGGCCCAAGTACGGCGAGCAGTACTTC.